These T cell receptor beta chains were read from a single sample in a study of T-cell reconstitution after alpha-beta-depleted transplantation in children. Using its own MiXCR run on the PCR reads, TCRdb lists one record per CDR3 protein. The sample lists 400,000 to 450,000 distinct CDR3 sequences, 43% occurring once. This specimen consisted of PBMCs, obtained before TCRalphabeta/CD19-depleted stem cell transplant. The receptor source for this set is a girl aged 2-10 years with aplastic anemia, due to receive a stem cell transplant. Each CDR3 is given with its conserved first and last residue. Fields, in order: J gene, D gene, V gene, clone size, CDR3 protein, CDR3 DNA. D genes are given only for firm matches. Where a row states a size, it is once, few, many or the class of an expanded clone; other rows omit it.

J: TRBJ1-1
D: -
V: TRBV12-3/TRBV12-4
size: -
CDR3: CASSLRQDPEAFF
DNA: TGTGCCAGCAGTCTTCGACAGGACCCTGAAGCTTTCTTT

J: TRBJ2-7
D: TRBD2
V: TRBV7-2
size: once
CDR3: CASSPTMGSGSHEQYF
DNA: TGTGCCAGCAGCCCCACGATGGGTAGCGGGAGCCACGAGCAGTACTTC

J: TRBJ1-2
D: -
V: TRBV7-2
size: few
CDR3: CASSLAGRTYGYTF
DNA: TGTGCCAGCAGCTTAGCAGGGAGGACCTATGGCTACACCTTC

J: TRBJ1-4
D: TRBD1
V: TRBV5-1
size: -
CDR3: CASSRDRTNEKLFF
DNA: TGCGCCAGCAGCAGGGACAGGACTAATGAAAAACTGTTTTTT

J: TRBJ1-2
D: TRBD1
V: TRBV20-1
size: many
CDR3: CSAREDRVMNGYTF
DNA: TGCAGTGCTAGAGAGGACAGGGTTATGAATGGCTACACCTTC

J: TRBJ1-6
D: TRBD1
V: TRBV6-2/TRBV6-3
size: -
CDR3: CASSYSARQGGPFQNSPLHF
DNA: TGTGCCAGCAGTTATTCGGCGCGACAGGGGGGCCCTTTTCAGAATTCACCCCTCCACTTT

J: TRBJ2-1
D: TRBD2
V: TRBV5-1
size: many
CDR3: CASSTGLAGVEQFF
DNA: TGCGCCAGCAGCACAGGACTAGCGGGAGTTGAGCAGTTCTTC

J: TRBJ1-1
D: -
V: TRBV20-1
size: -
CDR3: CSAGIGDTEAFF
DNA: TGCAGTGCTGGCATAGGGGACACTGAAGCTTTCTTT

J: TRBJ2-1
D: -
V: TRBV9
size: -
CDR3: CASSETGVNEQFF
DNA: TGTGCCAGCAGCGAGACGGGAGTCAATGAGCAGTTCTTC

J: TRBJ2-3
D: TRBD1
V: TRBV4-1
size: few
CDR3: CASSQEGPNRGLSSTDTQYF
DNA: TGCGCCAGCAGCCAAGAGGGCCCAAACAGGGGTTTAAGCAGCACAGATACGCAGTATTTT

J: TRBJ1-5
D: -
V: TRBV7-2
size: few
CDR3: CASSFAGYNQPQHF
DNA: TGTGCCAGCAGCTTTGCTGGGTACAATCAGCCCCAGCATTTT

J: TRBJ2-1
D: -
V: TRBV6-5
size: few
CDR3: CASSPRLNEQFF
DNA: TGTGCCAGCAGTCCGCGGCTCAATGAGCAGTTCTTC

J: TRBJ2-1
D: -
V: TRBV4-1
size: many
CDR3: CASSLVKGSKYEQFF
DNA: TGCGCCAGCAGCTTGGTAAAGGGGTCTAAGTATGAGCAGTTCTTC

J: TRBJ2-1
D: TRBD1
V: TRBV12-3/TRBV12-4
size: -
CDR3: CASSLEQGNEQFF
DNA: TGTGCCAGCAGTTTAGAACAGGGGAATGAGCAGTTCTTC

J: TRBJ2-6
D: -
V: TRBV12-3/TRBV12-4
size: -
CDR3: CASSLAQGAGANVLTF
DNA: TGTGCCAGCAGTTTGGCGCAGGGTGCTGGGGCCAACGTCCTGACTTTC

J: TRBJ2-5
D: -
V: TRBV27
size: -
CDR3: CASSLSVFVQRETQYF
DNA: TGTGCCAGCAGTTTATCGGTGTTCGTACAGCGAGAGACCCAGTACTTC

J: TRBJ2-1
D: TRBD2
V: TRBV5-1
size: few
CDR3: CASSPRTSGRTSWNEQFF
DNA: TGCGCCAGCAGCCCGAGGACTAGCGGGAGGACCTCTTGGAATGAGCAGTTCTTC

J: TRBJ2-4
D: -
V: TRBV28
size: -
CDR3: CASSETGPLAKNIQYF
DNA: TGTGCCAGCAGTGAGACAGGTCCTCTAGCCAAAAACATTCAGTACTTC

J: TRBJ2-7
D: TRBD2
V: TRBV3-1
size: -
CDR3: CASSQYRREGDEQYF
DNA: TGTGCCAGCAGCCAATATCGGCGGGAGGGTGACGAGCAGTACTTC

J: TRBJ2-7
D: -
V: TRBV5-1
size: -
CDR3: CASSTDGAPYEQYF
DNA: TGCGCCAGCAGCACGGACGGCGCGCCCTACGAGCAGTACTTC

J: TRBJ2-6
D: -
V: TRBV25-1
size: few
CDR3: CASSGHRAGANVLTF
DNA: TGTGCCAGCAGTGGCCACAGGGCTGGGGCCAACGTCCTGACTTTC

J: TRBJ2-3
D: TRBD2
V: TRBV20-1
size: -
CDR3: CSARGTRLAATDTQYF
DNA: TGCAGTGCTAGAGGGACGAGACTAGCGGCCACAGATACGCAGTATTTT

J: TRBJ2-7
D: TRBD2
V: TRBV27
size: -
CDR3: CASISHPPSGSPYEQYF
DNA: TGTGCCAGCATCTCCCATCCGCCTAGCGGGAGTCCCTACGAGCAGTACTTC

J: TRBJ1-5
D: -
V: TRBV6-5
size: few
CDR3: CASSFSSQKVQPQHF
DNA: TGTGCCAGCAGTTTTTCGTCTCAGAAGGTGCAGCCCCAGCATTTT

J: TRBJ2-7
D: -
V: TRBV11-2
size: -
CDR3: CASSPSGDTFYEQYF
DNA: TGTGCCAGCAGCCCCTCGGGGGACACATTCTACGAGCAGTACTTC

J: TRBJ2-1
D: TRBD2
V: TRBV13
size: few
CDR3: CASSYKGESGLAGGPRTYNEQFF
DNA: TGTGCCAGCAGCTACAAGGGGGAGTCGGGACTAGCGGGAGGGCCACGGACCTACAATGAGCAGTTCTTC

J: TRBJ2-5
D: -
V: TRBV6-2/TRBV6-3
size: -
CDR3: CASNAAPQETQYF
DNA: TGTGCCAGCAACGCCGCGCCACAAGAGACCCAGTACTTC

J: TRBJ2-3
D: -
V: TRBV6-1
size: few
CDR3: CASSRDLTDTQYF
DNA: TGTGCCAGCAGTCGCGACCTCACAGATACGCAGTATTTT

J: TRBJ2-5
D: -
V: TRBV5-1
size: many
CDR3: CASSLAGLGQETQYF
DNA: TGCGCCAGCAGCTTGGCAGGGCTCGGCCAAGAGACCCAGTACTTC

J: TRBJ2-3
D: TRBD1
V: TRBV6-2/TRBV6-3
size: -
CDR3: CASSVAGTGRTDTQYF
DNA: TGTGCCAGCTCAGTAGCCGGGACAGGGAGAACGGATACGCAGTATTTT

J: TRBJ2-1
D: TRBD2
V: TRBV5-1
size: -
CDR3: CASSSLTSGNILDEQFF
DNA: TGCGCCAGCAGCTCCCTGACTAGCGGGAATATCCTCGATGAGCAGTTCTTC

J: TRBJ2-1
D: TRBD2
V: TRBV20-1
size: -
CDR3: CSARGAGLAGGHYSGYNEQFF
DNA: TGCAGTGCTAGAGGCGCTGGACTAGCGGGAGGCCATTATTCGGGATACAATGAGCAGTTCTTC

J: TRBJ1-2
D: -
V: TRBV12-3/TRBV12-4
size: many
CDR3: CASSPGGGNTF
DNA: TGTGCCAGCAGTCCCGGGGGTGGTAACACCTTC

J: TRBJ2-2
D: -
V: TRBV5-1
size: -
CDR3: CASSLDTVGEPGELFF
DNA: TGCGCCAGCAGCTTGGATACGGTGGGGGAGCCGGGGGAGCTGTTTTTT

J: TRBJ2-6
D: -
V: TRBV5-1
size: many
CDR3: CASSLGGSGANVLTF
DNA: TGCGCCAGCAGCTTGGGGGGTTCTGGGGCCAACGTCCTGACTTTC

J: TRBJ2-3
D: TRBD1
V: TRBV6-5
size: -
CDR3: CASSYPRDRGTDTQYF
DNA: TGTGCCAGCAGTTACCCGCGGGACAGGGGAACAGATACGCAGTATTTT

J: TRBJ2-7
D: TRBD1
V: TRBV27
size: few
CDR3: CASTRGQGYEQYF
DNA: TGTGCCAGCACCCGGGGACAGGGCTACGAGCAGTACTTC

J: TRBJ2-3
D: TRBD1
V: TRBV29-1
size: -
CDR3: CSGRQGSDTQYF
DNA: TGCAGCGGCCGACAGGGTTCAGATACGCAGTATTTT

J: TRBJ2-7
D: TRBD2
V: TRBV20-1
size: -
CDR3: CSAREVAGGIYEQYF
DNA: TGCAGTGCTAGGGAAGTAGCGGGAGGTATCTACGAGCAGTACTTC

J: TRBJ2-5
D: TRBD1
V: TRBV10-3
size: few
CDR3: CAIRGTGGETQYF
DNA: TGTGCCATCAGGGGGACAGGGGGAGAGACCCAGTACTTC